This TCR beta chain was recovered during a study of shared clonotypes between healthy human individuals. Findings and limits, study-wide: Blood alone was sampled, and tissue repertoires likely differ.

Adult Caucasians living in Nashville, Tennessee made up all of the donors. Remarks on this clone: Its antigen is not identified.

The genomic DNA of each subset was split evenly across several immunoSEQ plates. Clones were sequenced by immunoSEQ multiplex PCR, and TCRdb holds only the in-frame ones, with some missing. The sample holds about 470,000 clones, about four fifths seen once. This sequence originates from a woman aged 35 to 49 in good health. Some clones in this sample may be carry-over from other donors' samples. Sequenced: PBMCs.

The CDR3 DNA follows: TGTGCCAGCAGCCGCGGACGGAACACTGAAGCTTTCTTT. Protein sequence: CASSRGRNTEAFF. This rearrangement joins TRBV11-2 to TRBJ1-1; unclear D gene. The germline V gene has CDR1 SGHAT and CDR2 FQNNGV. V was shortened by 5 bases and J by 1 base, with 8 bases between the two germline ends. The CDR3 has 13 residues.